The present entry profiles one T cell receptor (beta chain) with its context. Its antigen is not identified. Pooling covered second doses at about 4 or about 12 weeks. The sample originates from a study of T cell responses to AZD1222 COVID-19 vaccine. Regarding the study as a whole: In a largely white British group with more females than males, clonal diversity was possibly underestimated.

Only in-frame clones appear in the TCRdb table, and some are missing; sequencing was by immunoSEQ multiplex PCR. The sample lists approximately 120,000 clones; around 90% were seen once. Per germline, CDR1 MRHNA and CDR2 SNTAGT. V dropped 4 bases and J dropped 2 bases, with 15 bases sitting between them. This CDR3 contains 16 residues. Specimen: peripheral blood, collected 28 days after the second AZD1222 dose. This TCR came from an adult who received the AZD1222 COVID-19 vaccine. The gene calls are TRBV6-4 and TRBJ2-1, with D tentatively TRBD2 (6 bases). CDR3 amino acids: CASSGPRELAYNEQFF. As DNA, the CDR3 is TGTGCCAGCAGTGGCCCCCGGGAGTTGGCCTACAATGAGCAGTTCTTC.